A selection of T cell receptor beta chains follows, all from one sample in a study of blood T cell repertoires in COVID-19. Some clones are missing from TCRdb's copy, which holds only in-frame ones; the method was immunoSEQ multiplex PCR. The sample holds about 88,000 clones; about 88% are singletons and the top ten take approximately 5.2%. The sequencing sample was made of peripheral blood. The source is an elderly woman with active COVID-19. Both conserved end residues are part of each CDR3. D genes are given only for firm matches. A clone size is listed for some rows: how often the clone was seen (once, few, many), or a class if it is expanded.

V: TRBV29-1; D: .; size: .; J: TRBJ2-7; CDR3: CSVRTDYEQYF; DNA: TGCAGCGTTCGGACAGACTACGAGCAGTACTTC
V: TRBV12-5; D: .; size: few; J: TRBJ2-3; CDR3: CASGLVLSTSTDTQYF; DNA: TGTGCTAGTGGTTTGGTACTTTCGACTAGCACAGATACGCAGTATTTT
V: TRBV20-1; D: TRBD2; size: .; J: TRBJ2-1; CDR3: CSASGSTSGRGNEQFF; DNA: TGCAGTGCTAGTGGGTCGACTAGCGGGAGGGGTAATGAGCAGTTCTTC
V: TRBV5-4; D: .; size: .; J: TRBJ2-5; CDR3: CASTVRESQETQYF; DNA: TGTGCCAGCACCGTTCGGGAGTCACAAGAGACCCAGTACTTC
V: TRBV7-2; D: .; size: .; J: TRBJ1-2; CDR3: CASSLSGRGIGYTF; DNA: TGTGCCAGCAGCTTATCGGGCAGGGGCATTGGCTACACCTTC
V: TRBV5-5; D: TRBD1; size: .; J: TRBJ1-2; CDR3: CASSLWGQGNGYTF; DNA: TGTGCCAGCAGCTTGTGGGGACAGGGAAATGGCTACACCTTC
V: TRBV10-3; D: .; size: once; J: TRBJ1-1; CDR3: CAISAQGSMNTEAFF; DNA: TGTGCCATCAGTGCTCAGGGGAGTATGAACACTGAAGCTTTCTTT
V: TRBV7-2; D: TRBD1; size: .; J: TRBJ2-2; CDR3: CASSSPGQSPGELFF; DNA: TGTGCCAGCAGCTCGCCGGGACAGAGCCCCGGGGAGCTGTTTTTT
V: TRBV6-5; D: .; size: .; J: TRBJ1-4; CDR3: CASTDGGSDEKLFF; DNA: TGTGCCAGCACCGACGGGGGGAGTGACGAAAAACTGTTTTTT
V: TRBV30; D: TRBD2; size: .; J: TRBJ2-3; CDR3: CAWGTSGRGGTQYF; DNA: TGTGCCTGGGGGACTAGCGGGAGAGGTGGCACGCAGTATTTT
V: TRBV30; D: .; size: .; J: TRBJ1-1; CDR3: CAWSDRTGAFF; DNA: TGTGCCTGGAGCGACAGAACCGGGGCTTTCTTT
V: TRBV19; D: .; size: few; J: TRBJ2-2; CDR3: CASRLYSRTGELFF; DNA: TGTGCCAGTAGATTATACAGCAGGACCGGGGAGCTGTTTTTT
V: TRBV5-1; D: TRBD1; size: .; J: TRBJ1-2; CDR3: CASSPEGALVYGYTF; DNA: TGCGCCAGCAGCCCGGAGGGGGCCTTGGTCTATGGCTACACCTTC
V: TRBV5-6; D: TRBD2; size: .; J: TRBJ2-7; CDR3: CASSLRVLAGVTYEQYF; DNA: TGTGCCAGCAGCTTGAGGGTGTTAGCGGGAGTAACCTACGAGCAGTACTTC
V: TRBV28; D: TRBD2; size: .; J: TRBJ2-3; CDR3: CASSLLAGSTDTQYF; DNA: TGTGCCAGCAGTTTATTAGCGGGAAGCACAGATACGCAGTATTTT
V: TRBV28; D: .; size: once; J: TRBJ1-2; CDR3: CASTLGVAYGYTF; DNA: TGTGCCAGCACCCTCGGGGTCGCATATGGCTACACCTTC
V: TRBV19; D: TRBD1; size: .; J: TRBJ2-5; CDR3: CASTFGRGPQETQYF; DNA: TGTGCCAGTACGTTCGGAAGGGGGCCCCAAGAGACCCAGTACTTC
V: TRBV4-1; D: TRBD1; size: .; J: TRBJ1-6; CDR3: CASSQTGQGDSPLHF; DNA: TGCGCCAGCAGCCAGACGGGACAGGGGGACTCACCCCTCCACTTT
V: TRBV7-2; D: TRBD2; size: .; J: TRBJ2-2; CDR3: CASSLAASGRPGELFF; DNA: TGTGCCAGCAGCTTAGCGGCTAGCGGGAGACCCGGGGAGCTGTTTTTT
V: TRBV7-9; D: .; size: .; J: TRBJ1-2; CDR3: CASSSSRIGPAGHYGYTF; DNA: TGTGCCAGCAGCTCGAGCCGAATAGGACCGGCGGGTCACTATGGCTACACCTTC
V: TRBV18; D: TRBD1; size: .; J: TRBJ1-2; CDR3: CASSPRDRGDYGYTF; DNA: TGTGCCAGCTCACCGCGGGACAGGGGAGACTATGGCTACACCTTC
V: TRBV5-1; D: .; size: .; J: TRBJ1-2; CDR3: CASSSLGDSYTF; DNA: TGCGCCAGCAGCTCCCTCGGGGATAGCTACACCTTC
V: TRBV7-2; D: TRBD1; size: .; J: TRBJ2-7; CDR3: CASSQQGYEQYF; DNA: TGTGCCAGCAGCCAACAGGGGTACGAGCAGTACTTC
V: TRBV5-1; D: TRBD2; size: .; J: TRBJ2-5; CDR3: CASSRGGEETQYF; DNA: TGCGCCAGCAGCCGGGGGGGAGAGGAGACCCAGTACTTC
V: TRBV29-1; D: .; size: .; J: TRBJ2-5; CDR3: CSVARDLETQYF; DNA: TGCAGCGTAGCCAGGGATCTCGAGACCCAGTACTTC
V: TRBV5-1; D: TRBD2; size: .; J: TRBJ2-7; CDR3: CASSLEPGLPPPDQFF; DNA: TGCGCCAGCAGCTTGGAACCGGGACTACCTCCCCCTGACCAGTTTTTC
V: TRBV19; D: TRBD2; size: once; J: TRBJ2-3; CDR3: CASRSGLAGSTDTQYF; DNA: TGTGCCAGTAGATCCGGACTAGCGGGTAGCACAGATACGCAGTATTTT
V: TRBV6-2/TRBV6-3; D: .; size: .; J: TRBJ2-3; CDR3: CASSYWGKRGGDTQYF; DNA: TGTGCCAGCAGTTACTGGGGGAAGAGGGGAGGAGATACGCAGTATTTT
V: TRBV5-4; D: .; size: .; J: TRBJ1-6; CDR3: CASSFGQFINSPLHF; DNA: TGTGCCAGCAGCTTTGGACAGTTTATTAATTCACCCCTCCACTTT
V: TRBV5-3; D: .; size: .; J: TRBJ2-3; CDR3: CARTFRRRGGPADTQYF; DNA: TGTGCCAGAACCTTTCGTCGCCGAGGAGGGCCTGCAGATACGCAGTATTTT
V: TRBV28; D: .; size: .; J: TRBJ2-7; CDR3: CASRTTRVPYEQYF; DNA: TGTGCCAGCAGAACGACCCGGGTCCCCTACGAGCAGTACTTC